This is a list of T cell receptor beta chains from one sample in a study of CD8 T cells in Susac syndrome. MiXCR, applied by TCRdb to the immunoSEQ multiplex PCR reads, yields one record per CDR3 protein. The table has 150,000 to 200,000 distinct CDR3 sequences, 94% seen once. Sequenced: CD4+ T cells from PBMCs. The source is a human donor with Susac syndrome. The CDR3 runs from the conserved cysteine through the conserved F or W. Each record gives: clone size, J gene, V gene, D gene, CDR3 DNA, CDR3 protein. A D gene is named only where the DNA matches it firmly. Only part of the rows carry a size: once, few, many, or a class if the clone is expanded.

NA,TRBJ2-1,TRBV29-1,NA,TGCAGCGCCCGTGGGGGGGCCGGGAATGAGCAGTTCTTC,CSARGGAGNEQFF
NA,TRBJ2-5,TRBV6-2/TRBV6-3,TRBD1,TGTGCCAGCAGTGCCTCACAGGGGGCGCGGGAGACCCAGTACTTC,CASSASQGARETQYF
NA,TRBJ1-2,TRBV9,NA,TGTGCCAGCAGCGCGTTACCAGAGACTAACTATGGCTACACCTTC,CASSALPETNYGYTF
few,TRBJ1-3,TRBV3-1,NA,TGTGCCAGCAGCCATCGGACAGGAAACACCATATATTTT,CASSHRTGNTIYF
NA,TRBJ2-5,TRBV25-1,NA,TGTGCCAGCAGTGCCTATGGCGACCAAGAGACCCAGTACTTC,CASSAYGDQETQYF
NA,TRBJ2-5,TRBV18,NA,TGTGCCAGCTCACCTACTACTCGACAAGAGACCCAGTACTTC,CASSPTTRQETQYF
NA,TRBJ2-3,TRBV10-2,NA,TGCGCCAGCATCGACCTATGGGCGGCGTCGACAGATACGCAGTATTTT,CASIDLWAASTDTQYF
NA,TRBJ1-1,TRBV27,TRBD1,TGTGCCAGCAGTTGGACAGGGAGCGGGGGCACTGAAGCTTTCTTT,CASSWTGSGGTEAFF
few,TRBJ2-5,TRBV2,TRBD2,TGTGCCAGCAGTGGCCTAGCGGGGAGCCAAGAGACCCAGTACTTC,CASSGLAGSQETQYF
NA,TRBJ2-3,TRBV4-2,NA,TGTGCCAGCAACCGGGACTTACACACAGATACGCAGTATTTT,CASNRDLHTDTQYF
NA,TRBJ2-7,TRBV5-4,NA,TGTGCCAGCAGCTACAAATCTGGCACCTACGAGCAGTACTTC,CASSYKSGTYEQYF
NA,TRBJ2-5,TRBV9,NA,TGTGCCAGCAGCGTAGATCCTTCAGGGTGGGAGACCCAGTACTTC,CASSVDPSGWETQYF
NA,TRBJ2-1,TRBV7-9,NA,TGTGCCAGCAGCTTAGCAGGGCAGGGGAATGAGCAGTTCTTC,CASSLAGQGNEQFF
NA,TRBJ2-7,TRBV10-2,TRBD1,TGCGCCAGCAATCCCTCCGGGACAGGTTGGGAGGAGCAGTACTTC,CASNPSGTGWEEQYF
NA,TRBJ2-6,TRBV19,NA,TGTGCCAGTAGTATAGCCGACAGGACCTCTGGGGCCAACGTCCTGACTTTC,CASSIADRTSGANVLTF